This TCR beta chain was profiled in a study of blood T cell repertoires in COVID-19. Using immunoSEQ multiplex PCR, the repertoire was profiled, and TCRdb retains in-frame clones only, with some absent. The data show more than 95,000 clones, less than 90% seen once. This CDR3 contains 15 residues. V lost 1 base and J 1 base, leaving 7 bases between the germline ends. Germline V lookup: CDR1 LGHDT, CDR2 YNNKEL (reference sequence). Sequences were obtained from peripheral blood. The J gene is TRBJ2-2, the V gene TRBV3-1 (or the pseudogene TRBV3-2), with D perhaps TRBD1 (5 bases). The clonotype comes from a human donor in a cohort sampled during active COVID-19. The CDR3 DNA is TGTGCCAGCAGCCAAGGTGACAGGAACACCGGGGAGCTGTTTTTT. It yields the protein CASSQGDRNTGELFF.